The 18 T cell receptor beta chains given below trace back to one sample, sequenced in a study of blood T cells in healthy people across ages. Together with a sample-barcoded 5' primer, a J-beta primer mix was included in a second PCR lasting about 7 to 11 cycles. MiXCR was run by TCRdb on the 5' RACE reads, yielding one entry per CDR3 protein. The sample has some 1.8 million distinct CDR3 sequences; 30% to 40% are singletons. Material for sequencing was blood. All receptors derive from a human donor in good health.

The V call is TRBV5-1, the J call TRBJ2-3, with D hard to call. The V gene lost 6 bases and the J gene lost 1 base, with 9 bases spanning the gap. Per the germline V gene, CDR1 is SGHRS and CDR2 is YFSETQ. The CDR3 runs to 13 residues. CDR3 residues: CASNRVRTDTQYF. As DNA, the CDR3 is TGCGCCAGCAATCGAGTTCGCACAGATACGCAGTATTTT. The full variable domain, in which reference TRBV5-1 and TRBJ2-3 provide the parts outside the CDR3, is KAGVTQTPRYLIKTRGQQVTLSCSPISGHRSVSWYQQTPGQGLQFLFEYFSETQRNKGNFPGRFSGRQFSNSRSEMNVSTLELGDSALYLCASNRVRTDTQYFGPGTRLTVL.

This chain links TRBV29-1 with TRBJ2-7; weak D call: TRBD1 (7 bases). This CDR3 has 15 amino acids. Germline loops: CDR1 SQVTM, CDR2 ANQGSEA. Trimming took 2 bases from V and 3 from J, leaving 17 bases between them. CDR3 DNA: TGCAGCGTTGAAAACGGAGGGGGCTTGGGCTACGAGCAGTACTTC. This encodes CSVENGGGLGYEQYF.

This clonotype was counted a few times. A much larger clone lies a single base off, so this may be a read error. The chain carries TRBV4-3 and TRBJ2-1; 12 bases map to TRBD2. The germline V gene encodes CDR1 LGHNA and CDR2 YSLEER. This CDR3 is 15 amino acids long. J lost 6 bases, V lost 7 bases, and 7 bases had no gene match. DNA of the CDR3: TGCGCCAGCAACTCCCTAGCGGGGGGGCTCAATGAGCAGTTCTTC. Protein: CASNSLAGGLNEQFF.

This clonotype was seen more than once but under ten times. A junction end diverges from the germline sequence, so it may reflect a read error. DNA of the CDR3: TGTGCTAGCAGCTTAGGAGTGACCAACCAAGAGACCCAGTACTTC. Its translation is CASSLGVTNQETQYF. The genes are TRBV7-7 and TRBJ2-5; D uncertain. The CDR3 spans 15 residues. CDR1 and CDR2 from the germline V gene are SSHAT and FNYEAQ (reference sequence).

This clonotype was seen more than once but under ten times. In nucleotides, the CDR3 is TGCAGCGTTGAAGATGGAAGGGCAGGGGACTATGGCTACACCTTC. This sequence encodes CSVEDGRAGDYGYTF. The V and J genes are TRBV29-1 and TRBJ1-2; possible D gene TRBD1, 6 bases. V was clipped by 0 bases and J by 3 bases, with 14 bases between them. This CDR3 contains 15 residues. Germline values: CDR1 SQVTM, CDR2 ANQGSEA.

This clonotype has a handful of counts. CDR3 loop: CASSIIGGGDTQYF. For the CDR3, the DNA is TGTGCCAGCAGCATAATAGGAGGCGGCGATACGCAGTATTTT. The chain has TRBV4-2 and TRBJ2-3, with D perhaps matching TRBD2 (5 bases). Per the germline V gene, CDR1 is LGHNA and CDR2 is YNFKEQ. This CDR3 has 14 amino acids. V lost 5 bases to trimming and J lost 6 bases, with 15 bases between them.

V and J are TRBV3-1 and TRBJ1-2; a weak D match, TRBD1 (6 bases). This CDR3 comprises 14 residues. V was shortened by 5 bases and J by 2 bases, with 12 bases between the two germline ends. Germline V gene lookup returns CDR1 LGHDT and CDR2 YNNKEL (reference sequence). CDR3 residues: CASSSRTENYGYTF. In nucleotides, the CDR3 is TGTGCCAGCAGCTCCCGGACAGAGAACTATGGCTACACCTTC.

The V call is TRBV27, the J call TRBJ2-5; 11 bases fit TRBD1. The DNA matches TRBJ2-7 better at its end, which makes the J call doubtful. The CDR3 has 13 amino acids. Germline CDR1 reads MNHEY; CDR2 reads SMNVEV (reference sequence). CDR3 bases: TGTGCCAGCACCGGGACAGGGGGACGCGAGCAGTACTTC. This encodes CASTGTGGREQYF.

This clonotype was counted a few times. This chain connects TRBV20-1 to TRBJ1-6; unclear D gene. The CDR3 extends over 14 amino acids. Trimming left V 1 base short and J 5 bases short, with 9 bases between. Germline V CDR1 and CDR2: DFQATT, SNEGSKA (reference sequence). The CDR3, as DNA: TGCAGTGCTAGAGGAGTTTTTGATAATTCACCCCTCCACTTT. It specifies CSARGVFDNSPLHF.

This clonotype was picked up many times. The genes are TRBV29-1 and TRBJ1-2; 9 bases line up with TRBD1. V lost 4 bases and J lost 2; bases outside the gene matches: 5. CDR1 and CDR2 from the germline V gene are SQVTM and ANQGSEA. The CDR3 has 14 amino acids. The CDR3 region has the DNA TGCAGCGTTGCCCGGACAGGGGCAAACTATGGCTACACCTTC. As protein: CSVARTGANYGYTF.

The chain employs TRBV14 and TRBJ1-6; the match to TRBD1 covers 7 bases. The J segment lost 6 bases and the V segment lost 5 bases, leaving 4 bases of the junction unmatched. The CDR3 spans 14 residues. Germline V lookup: CDR1 SGHDN, CDR2 FVKESK. The CDR3 loop reads CASSGGTVNSPLHF. CDR3 nucleotides: TGTGCCAGCAGCGGAGGGACAGTTAATTCACCCCTCCACTTT.

A few counts support this clonotype. The CDR3 DNA reads TGCGCCAGCAGCCAAGATCGGACAGGGGGCGGGGAGCTGTTTTTT. This translates into CASSQDRTGGGELFF. The chain combines TRBV4-3 with TRBJ2-2; 10 bases align to TRBD1. Looked up from germline, CDR1 is LGHNA and CDR2 is YSLEER. The CDR3 is 15 amino acids. V was clipped by 0 bases and J by 7 bases; unmatched bases: 2.

The genes are TRBV4-3 and TRBJ1-1, with 7 bases matching TRBD1. The CDR3 is made up of 16 amino acids. CDR1 and CDR2 from the germline V gene are LGHNA and YSLEER. V trimming: 0 bases; J trimming: 1 base; junction bases outside the gene matches: 5. CDR3 coding DNA: TGCGCCAGCAGCCAAGATTCAGGGACAGAGAACACTGAAGCTTTCTTT. Encoded protein: CASSQDSGTENTEAFF.

Only a few counts were recorded for this clonotype. V usage is TRBV5-5 and J usage is TRBJ2-7, with D tentatively TRBD2 (5 bases). V lost 4 bases and J lost 3, with 14 bases in between. Looked up from germline, CDR1 is SGHKS and CDR2 is YYEKEE (reference sequence). This CDR3 is 14 amino acids long. CDR3 protein: CASSNDPSHYEQYF. As DNA, the CDR3 is TGTGCCAGCAGCAATGACCCTAGCCACTACGAGCAGTACTTC.

In this sample, this clonotype turned up a few times. CDR3 loop: CATTETGSSNQPQHF. For the CDR3, the DNA is TGTGCCACCACCGAGACAGGCTCGAGCAATCAGCCCCAGCATTTT. The genes are TRBV24-1 and TRBJ1-5, with a weak D call TRBD1 (6 bases). The germline CDR1 and CDR2 sequences are KGHDR and SFDVKD. The CDR3 totals 15 residues. The V end lost 8 bases, the J end lost 1 base, and 14 bases lay between the germline ends.

The J gene is TRBJ2-4, the V gene TRBV4-2; 7 bases are a match to TRBD2. Per germline, CDR1 LGHNA and CDR2 YNFKEQ. The CDR3 spans 16 residues. Unmatched junction bases numbered 16, after V lost 1 base and J lost 13 bases. In DNA, the CDR3 is TGTGCCAGCAGCCAAGGGAGCGGGGCCTTTTTCGGGGAGCAGTACTTC. Protein: CASSQGSGAFFGEQYF.

This clonotype was observed a handful of times. The gene calls are TRBV5-1 and TRBJ1-1; 9 bases are a match to TRBD1. The CDR3 length is 15 residues. CDR1 and CDR2 from the germline V gene are SGHRS and YFSETQ. Germline trimming cut 3 bases from V and 3 bases from J; bases unmatched to any gene: 6. CDR3 bases: TGCGCCAGCAGCTCGGACAGGGGATGGGACACTGAAGCTTTCTTT. This codes for CASSSDRGWDTEAFF.

This clonotype has only a few counts. The genes are TRBV7-2 and TRBJ2-1; D is possibly TRBD2 (7 bases). This CDR3 comprises 17 residues. CDR1 is SGHTA and CDR2 is FQGNSA in the germline V gene. Trimming stripped 4 bases from V and 0 bases from J, with 16 bases between. CDR3 coding DNA: TGTGCCAGCAGCTCCCCGGGGGGCTTGAGCTCCTACAATGAGCAGTTCTTC. This translates into CASSSPGGLSSYNEQFF.